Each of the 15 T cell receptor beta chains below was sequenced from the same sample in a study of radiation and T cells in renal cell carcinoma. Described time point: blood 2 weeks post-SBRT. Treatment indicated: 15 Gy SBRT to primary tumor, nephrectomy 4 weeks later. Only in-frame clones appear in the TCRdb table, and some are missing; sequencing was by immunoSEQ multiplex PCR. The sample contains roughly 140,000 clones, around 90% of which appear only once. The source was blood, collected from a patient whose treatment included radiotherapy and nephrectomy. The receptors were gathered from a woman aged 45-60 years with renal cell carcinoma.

The CDR3 bases are TGTGCCAGCAGTGAAATGGGCGAGCAGTACTTC. Its protein is CASSEMGEQYF. The gene calls are TRBV25-1 and TRBJ2-7; D unclear. The CDR3 contains 11 residues. Trimming left V 2 bases short and J 6 bases short, with 5 bases between. The germline gives CDR1 MGHDK, CDR2 SYGVNS.

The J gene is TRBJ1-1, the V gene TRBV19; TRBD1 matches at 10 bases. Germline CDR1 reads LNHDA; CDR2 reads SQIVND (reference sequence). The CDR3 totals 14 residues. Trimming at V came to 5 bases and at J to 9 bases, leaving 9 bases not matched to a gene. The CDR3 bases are TGTGCCAGTAGTGCCCCCGGGACAGGGGAGAAAGCTTTCTTT. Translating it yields CASSAPGTGEKAFF.

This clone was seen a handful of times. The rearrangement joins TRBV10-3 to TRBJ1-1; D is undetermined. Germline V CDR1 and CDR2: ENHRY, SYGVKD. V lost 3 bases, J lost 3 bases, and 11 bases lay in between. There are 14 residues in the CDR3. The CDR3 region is CAISEAAGDTEAFF. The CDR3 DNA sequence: TGTGCCATCAGTGAAGCGGCTGGGGACACTGAAGCTTTCTTT.

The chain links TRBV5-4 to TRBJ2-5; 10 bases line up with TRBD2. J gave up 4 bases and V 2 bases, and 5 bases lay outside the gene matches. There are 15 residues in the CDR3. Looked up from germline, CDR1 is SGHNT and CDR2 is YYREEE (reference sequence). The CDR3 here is CASSFPLAGAETQYF. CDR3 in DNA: TGTGCCAGCAGCTTCCCCCTAGCGGGGGCAGAGACCCAGTACTTC.

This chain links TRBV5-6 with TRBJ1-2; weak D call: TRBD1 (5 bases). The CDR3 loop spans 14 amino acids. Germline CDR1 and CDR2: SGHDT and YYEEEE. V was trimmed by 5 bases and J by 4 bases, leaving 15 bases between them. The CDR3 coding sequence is TGTGCCAGCAGGGAGCAGGGCTGGGGCTATGGCTACACCTTC. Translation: CASREQGWGYGYTF.

This CDR3 reads CASSEGTVNTEAFF. In DNA form, the CDR3 reads TGTGCCAGCAGTGAAGGGACAGTGAACACTGAAGCTTTCTTT. The chain carries TRBV2 and TRBJ1-1, with D tentatively TRBD1 (6 bases). The CDR3 length is 14 residues. The germline CDR1 and CDR2 sequences are SNHLY and FYNNEI. The V and J ends lost 1 base and 0 bases respectively, with 6 bases between them. Drawing the rest from reference TRBV2 and TRBJ1-1, the complete variable domain is EPEVTQTPSHQVTQMGQEVILRCVPISNHLYFYWYRQILGQKVEFLVSFYNNEISEKSEIFDDQFSVERPDGSNFTLKIRSTKLEDSAMYFCASSEGTVNTEAFFGQGTRLTVV.

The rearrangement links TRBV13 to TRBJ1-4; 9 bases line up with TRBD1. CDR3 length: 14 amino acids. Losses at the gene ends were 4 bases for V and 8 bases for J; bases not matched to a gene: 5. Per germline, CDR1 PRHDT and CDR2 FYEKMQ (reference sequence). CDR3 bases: TGTGCCAGCAGCTCCGGACAGGGGCGAGAAAAACTGTTTTTT. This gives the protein CASSSGQGREKLFF.

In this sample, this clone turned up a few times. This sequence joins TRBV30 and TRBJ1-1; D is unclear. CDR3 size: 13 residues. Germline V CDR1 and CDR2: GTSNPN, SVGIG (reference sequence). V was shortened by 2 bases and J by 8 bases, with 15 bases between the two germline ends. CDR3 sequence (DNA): TGTGCCTGGAGTAAGGTTATCACAGCCGAAGCTTTCTTT. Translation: CAWSKVITAEAFF.

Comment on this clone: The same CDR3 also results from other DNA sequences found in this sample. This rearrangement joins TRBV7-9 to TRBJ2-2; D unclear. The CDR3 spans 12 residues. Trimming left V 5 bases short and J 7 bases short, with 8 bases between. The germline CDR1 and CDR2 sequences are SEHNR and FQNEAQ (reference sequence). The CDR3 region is CASSLLGGELFF. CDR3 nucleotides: TGTGCCAGCAGCCTACTCGGCGGGGAGCTGTTTTTT.

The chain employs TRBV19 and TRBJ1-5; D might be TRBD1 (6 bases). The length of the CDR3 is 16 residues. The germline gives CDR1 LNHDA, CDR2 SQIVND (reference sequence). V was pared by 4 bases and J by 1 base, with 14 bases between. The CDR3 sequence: CASSTQRTVSNQPQHF. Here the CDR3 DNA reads TGTGCCAGTAGTACCCAAAGGACAGTCAGCAATCAGCCCCAGCATTTT.

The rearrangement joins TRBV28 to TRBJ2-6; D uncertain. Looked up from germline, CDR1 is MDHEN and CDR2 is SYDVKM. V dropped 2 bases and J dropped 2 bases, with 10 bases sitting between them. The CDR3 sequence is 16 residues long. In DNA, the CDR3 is TGTGCCAGCAGTTTAAACTTGGTCGCTGGGGCCAACGTCCTGACTTTC. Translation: CASSLNLVAGANVLTF.

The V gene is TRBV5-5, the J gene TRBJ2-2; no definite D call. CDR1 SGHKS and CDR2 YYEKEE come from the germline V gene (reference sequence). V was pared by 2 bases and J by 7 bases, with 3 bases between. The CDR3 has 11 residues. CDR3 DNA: TGTGCCAGCAGCTTAAACGGGGAGCTGTTTTTT. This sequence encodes CASSLNGELFF.

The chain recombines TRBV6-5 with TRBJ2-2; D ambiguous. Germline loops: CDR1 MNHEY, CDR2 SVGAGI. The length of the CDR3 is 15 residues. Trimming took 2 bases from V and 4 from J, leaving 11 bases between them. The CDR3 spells CASSYGPMPTGELFF. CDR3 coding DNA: TGTGCCAGCAGTTACGGGCCGATGCCCACCGGGGAGCTGTTTTTT.

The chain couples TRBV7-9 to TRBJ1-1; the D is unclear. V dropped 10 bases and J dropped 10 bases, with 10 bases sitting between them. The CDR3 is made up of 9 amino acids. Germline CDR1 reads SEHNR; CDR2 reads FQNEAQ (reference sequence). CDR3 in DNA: TGTGCCATACATAACGGAGCTTTCTTT. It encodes CAIHNGAFF.

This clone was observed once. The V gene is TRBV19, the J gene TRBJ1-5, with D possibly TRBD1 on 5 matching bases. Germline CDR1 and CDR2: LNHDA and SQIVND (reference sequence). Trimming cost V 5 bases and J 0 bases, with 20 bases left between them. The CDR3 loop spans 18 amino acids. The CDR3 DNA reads TGTGCCAGTAGTTTTGCGGGACGTCTTCAACTTAGCAATCAGCCCCAGCATTTT. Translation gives CASSFAGRLQLSNQPQHF.